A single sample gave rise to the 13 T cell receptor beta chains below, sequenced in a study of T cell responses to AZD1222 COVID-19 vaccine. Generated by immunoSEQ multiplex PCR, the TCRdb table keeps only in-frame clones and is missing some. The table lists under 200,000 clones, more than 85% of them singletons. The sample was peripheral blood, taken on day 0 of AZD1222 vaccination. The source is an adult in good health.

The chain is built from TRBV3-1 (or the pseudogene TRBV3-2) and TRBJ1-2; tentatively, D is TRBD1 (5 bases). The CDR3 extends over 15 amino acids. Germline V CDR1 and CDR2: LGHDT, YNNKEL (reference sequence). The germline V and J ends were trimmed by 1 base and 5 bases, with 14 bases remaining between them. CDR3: CASSQVRGMGYGYTF. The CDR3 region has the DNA TGTGCCAGCAGCCAAGTGCGGGGCATGGGGTATGGCTACACCTTC.

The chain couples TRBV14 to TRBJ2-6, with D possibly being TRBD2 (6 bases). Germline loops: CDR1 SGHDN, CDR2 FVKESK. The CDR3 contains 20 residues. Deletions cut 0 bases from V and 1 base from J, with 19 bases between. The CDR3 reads CASSQDRRWGGGSGANVLTF. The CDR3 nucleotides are TGTGCCAGCAGCCAAGATCGGAGGTGGGGAGGTGGATCTGGGGCCAACGTCCTGACTTTC.

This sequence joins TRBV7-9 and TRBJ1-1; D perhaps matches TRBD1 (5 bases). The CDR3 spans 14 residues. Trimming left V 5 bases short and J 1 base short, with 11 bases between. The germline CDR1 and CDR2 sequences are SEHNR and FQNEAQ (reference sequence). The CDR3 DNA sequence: TGTGCCAGCAGCATTCGGCAGGGGAACACTGAAGCTTTCTTT. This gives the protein CASSIRQGNTEAFF.

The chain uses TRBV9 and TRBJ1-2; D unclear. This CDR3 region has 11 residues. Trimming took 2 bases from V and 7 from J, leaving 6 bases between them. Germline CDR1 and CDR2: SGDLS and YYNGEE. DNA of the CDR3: TGTGCCAGCAGCGTGTCGGGTGGCTACACCTTC. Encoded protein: CASSVSGGYTF.

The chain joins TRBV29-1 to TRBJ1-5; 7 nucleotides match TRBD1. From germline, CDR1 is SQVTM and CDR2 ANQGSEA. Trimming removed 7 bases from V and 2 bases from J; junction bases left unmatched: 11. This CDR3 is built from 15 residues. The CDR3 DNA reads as TGCAGCGCATCCCAAGGGGGCCCGGGCAATCAGCCCCAGCATTTT. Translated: CSASQGGPGNQPQHF.

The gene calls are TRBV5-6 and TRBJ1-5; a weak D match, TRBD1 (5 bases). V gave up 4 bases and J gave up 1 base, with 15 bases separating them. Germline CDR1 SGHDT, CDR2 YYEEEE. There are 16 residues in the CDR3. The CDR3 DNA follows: TGTGCCAGCAGCCTCCAGGGACGGGGGAGCAATCAGCCCCAGCATTTT. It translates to CASSLQGRGSNQPQHF. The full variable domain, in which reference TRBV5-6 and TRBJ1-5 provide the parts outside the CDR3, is DAGVTQSPTHLIKTRGQQVTLRCSPKSGHDTVSWYQQALGQGPQFIFQYYEEEERQRGNFPDRFSGHQFPNYSSELNVNALLLGDSALYLCASSLQGRGSNQPQHFGDGTRLSIL.

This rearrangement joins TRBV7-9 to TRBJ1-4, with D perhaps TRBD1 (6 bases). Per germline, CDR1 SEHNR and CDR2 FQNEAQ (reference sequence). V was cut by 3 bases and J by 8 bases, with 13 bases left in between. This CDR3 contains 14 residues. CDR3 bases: TGTGCCAGCAGCTTTTTACACAGGGAGGAAAAACTGTTTTTT. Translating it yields CASSFLHREEKLFF.

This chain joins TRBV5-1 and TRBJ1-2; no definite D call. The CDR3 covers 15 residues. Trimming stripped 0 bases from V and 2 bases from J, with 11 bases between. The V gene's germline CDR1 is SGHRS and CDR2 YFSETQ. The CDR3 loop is CASSLAPDGNYGYTF. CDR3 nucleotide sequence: TGCGCCAGCAGCTTGGCGCCAGACGGGAACTATGGCTACACCTTC.

CDR3 in DNA: TGTGCCAGCAGTAGGGGGGGGACTGAAGCTTTCTTT. Amino acids: CASSRGGTEAFF. The gene calls are TRBV27 and TRBJ1-1, with D perhaps matching TRBD1 (6 bases). The CDR3 is made up of 12 amino acids. The germline gives CDR1 MNHEY, CDR2 SMNVEV (reference sequence). Trimming left V 5 bases short and J 5 bases short, with 9 bases between.

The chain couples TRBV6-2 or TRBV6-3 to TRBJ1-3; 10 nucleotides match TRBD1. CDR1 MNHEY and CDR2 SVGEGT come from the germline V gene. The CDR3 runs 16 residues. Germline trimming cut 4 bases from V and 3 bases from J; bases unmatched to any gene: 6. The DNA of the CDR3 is TGTGCCAGCAGTTCGTGGACAGGGGGAATTGGAAACACCATATATTTT. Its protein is CASSSWTGGIGNTIYF.

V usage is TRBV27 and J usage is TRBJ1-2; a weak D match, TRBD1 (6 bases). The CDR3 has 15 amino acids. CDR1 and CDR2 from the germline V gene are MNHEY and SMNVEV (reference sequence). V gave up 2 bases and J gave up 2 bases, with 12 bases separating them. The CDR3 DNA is TGTGCCAGCAGTTTACACCGGGACACAAACTATGGCTACACCTTC. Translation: CASSLHRDTNYGYTF.

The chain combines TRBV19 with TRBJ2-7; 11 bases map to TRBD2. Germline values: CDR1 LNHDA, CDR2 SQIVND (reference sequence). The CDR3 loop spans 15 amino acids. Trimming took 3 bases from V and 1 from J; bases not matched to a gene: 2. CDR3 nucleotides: TGTGCCAGTAGTATGGGGACTAGCGGATCCTACGAGCAGTACTTC. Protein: CASSMGTSGSYEQYF.

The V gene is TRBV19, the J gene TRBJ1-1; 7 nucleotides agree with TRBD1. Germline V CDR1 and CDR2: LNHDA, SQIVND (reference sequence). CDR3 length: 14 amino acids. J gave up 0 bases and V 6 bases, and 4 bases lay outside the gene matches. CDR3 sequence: CASSSGQMNTEAFF. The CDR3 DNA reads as TGTGCCAGTAGCTCGGGACAGATGAACACTGAAGCTTTCTTT.